These 30 T cell receptor beta chains came from one sample sequenced in a study of monozygotic twins with inflammatory bowel disease. TCRdb re-called the 5' RACE reads and gives one entry per CDR3 protein, without DNA. The sample has roughly 200,000 distinct CDR3 sequences. Sequencing was carried out using blood. These receptors came from a human donor with ulcerative colitis or Crohn's disease, or a healthy co-twin of an affected twin (not recorded which).

The chain has TRBV12-3 or TRBV12-4 and TRBJ1-1; the TCRdb call, TRBD1, lacks DNA for checking. This CDR3 is 13 amino acids long. The CDR3 reads CASSLVQGTEAFF.

The chain links TRBV3-1 to TRBJ2-1; without DNA, the TCRdb call of TRBD2 cannot be checked. The CDR3 length is 14 residues. Germline V gene lookup returns CDR1 LGHDT and CDR2 YNNKEL (reference sequence). CDR3 residues: CASSQSGIRNEQFF.

The chain carries TRBV5-4 and TRBJ1-6; TCRdb selects TRBD1, and the lack of DNA leaves this call unchecked. Germline CDR1 is SGHNT and CDR2 is YYREEE (reference sequence). The length of the CDR3 is 14 residues. The CDR3 sequence is CASSERTGNSPLHF.

The J gene is TRBJ2-7, the V gene TRBV15; the D call of TRBD1 rests on TCRdb alone, since no DNA is present to check it. The CDR3 has 14 amino acids. Germline assignment: CDR1 LNHNV and CDR2 YYDKDF (reference sequence). CDR3 region: CATNAGENSYEQYF. The entire variable domain, with the rest obtained from reference TRBV15 and TRBJ2-7, is as follows: DAMVIQNPRYQVTQFGKPVTLSCSQTLNHNVMYWYQQKSSQAPKLLFHYYDKDFNNEADTPDNFQSRRPNTSFCFLDIRSPGLGDTAMYLCATNAGENSYEQYFGPGTRLTVT.

The chain links TRBV20-1 to TRBJ2-7. Germline V gene lookup returns CDR1 DFQATT and CDR2 SNEGSKA (reference sequence). The CDR3 loop spans 14 amino acids. The CDR3 region is CSARMWAQWDEQYF.

The V call is TRBV20-1, the J call TRBJ2-1; checking the TCRdb D call of TRBD1 is not possible without DNA. There are 15 residues in the CDR3. Germline CDR1 and CDR2: DFQATT and SNEGSKA (reference sequence). CDR3 protein: CSARDTGTLLNEQFF.

The rearrangement links TRBV18 to TRBJ1-3. Germline V gives CDR1 KGHSH, CDR2 LQKENI. CDR3 length: 18 amino acids. CDR3 protein: CASSPPALPQGSGNTIYF.

The chain uses TRBV29-1 and TRBJ2-1; TCRdb designates TRBD1, a call that cannot be tested without DNA. Germline CDR1 SQVTM, CDR2 ANQGSEA. The CDR3 length is 13 residues. The CDR3 sequence: CSVKAGWDNEQFF.

This rearrangement joins TRBV20-1 to TRBJ2-1; TCRdb picks TRBD2, but there is no DNA to check that call. The CDR3 length is 15 residues. CDR1 is DFQATT and CDR2 is SNEGSKA in the germline V gene (reference sequence). The CDR3 spells CSATSGGQTHNEQFF.

The chain uses TRBV4-1 and TRBJ2-5; TCRdb reports TRBD1, a call that lacks DNA to check it against. The CDR3 is 15 residues long. The germline gives CDR1 MGHRA, CDR2 YSYEKL. The CDR3 is CASSQTRTVGETQYF.

This chain links TRBV12-3 or TRBV12-4 with TRBJ2-5. This CDR3 is 13 amino acids long. CDR3: CASSFPYQETQYF.

V and J are TRBV7-6 and TRBJ2-7; TCRdb proposes TRBD1, but this gene call is untestable without DNA. This CDR3 is built from 14 residues. Germline lookup yields CDR1 SGHVS and CDR2 FNYEAQ. CDR3 loop: CASSYDRGNYEQYF.

This chain uses TRBV19 with TRBJ2-5; TCRdb indicates TRBD1, and absent DNA this call remains unverified. The CDR3 totals 17 residues. Per the germline V gene, CDR1 is LNHDA and CDR2 is SQIVND (reference sequence). CDR3 protein: CASSIYFIGQEQETQYF.

J is TRBJ1-1 and V is TRBV5-1; TCRdb outputs TRBD1, but without DNA this stays unchecked. This CDR3 has 16 residues. In germline, CDR1 is SGHRS, CDR2 YFSETQ. The CDR3 spells CASSLDLQGANTEAFF.

J is TRBJ2-1 and V is TRBV20-1. Germline CDR1 and CDR2: DFQATT and SNEGSKA (reference sequence). The CDR3 is 15 residues long. CDR3 loop: CSARDRFSPYNEQFF.

The chain links TRBV4-2 to TRBJ2-3. CDR1 is LGHNA, CDR2 YNFKEQ, per germline. This CDR3 region has 16 residues. The CDR3: CASSQGTGTSTDTQYF.

This chain links TRBV27 with TRBJ1-6; there is no DNA to check the TCRdb D call of TRBD1. In germline, CDR1 is MNHEY, CDR2 SMNVEV (reference sequence). The CDR3 sequence is 14 residues long. The CDR3 reads CASMTGPGTTPLHF.

The chain uses TRBV7-9 and TRBJ2-6. Germline-derived CDR1 and CDR2 are SEHNR and FQNEAQ (reference sequence). There are 13 residues in the CDR3. The CDR3 is CASSLAQLNVLTF.

The gene calls are TRBV24-1 and TRBJ2-1; absent DNA, TCRdb's TRBD2 call cannot be checked. The CDR3 extends over 15 amino acids. Germline lookup yields CDR1 KGHDR and CDR2 SFDVKD. This chain's CDR3 is CATSDIGQVGGEQFF.

The rearrangement joins TRBV6-5 to TRBJ2-6. This CDR3 is 18 amino acids long. Germline CDR1 and CDR2: MNHEY and SVGAGI. CDR3 amino acids: CASSYSRRPISGANVLTF.

The chain couples TRBV29-1 to TRBJ2-7. CDR3 size: 13 residues. CDR1 is SQVTM, CDR2 ANQGSEA, per germline. The CDR3 loop is CSVGRTASYEQYF.

The V call is TRBV11-2, the J call TRBJ2-7; without DNA, the TCRdb call of TRBD1 cannot be checked. This CDR3 contains 16 residues. CDR1 is SGHAT, CDR2 FQNNGV, per germline. The CDR3 protein is CASSLEIWGASGEQYF. The whole variable domain, filled in from reference TRBV11-2 and TRBJ2-7, reads EAGVAQSPRYKIIEKRQSVAFWCNPISGHATLYWYQQILGQGPKLLIQFQNNGVVDDSQLPKDRFSAERLKGVDSTLKIQPAKLEDSAVYLCASSLEIWGASGEQYFGPGTRLTVT.

The rearrangement links TRBV5-6 to TRBJ2-5; TCRdb proposes TRBD1, but this gene call is untestable without DNA. The CDR3 extends over 11 amino acids. Germline-derived CDR1 and CDR2 are SGHDT and YYEEEE. This CDR3 is CASSISGEKYF.

The rearrangement joins TRBV5-1 to TRBJ2-1. Looked up from germline, CDR1 is SGHRS and CDR2 is YFSETQ. This CDR3 region has 14 residues. CDR3 region: CASSAPQPYNEQFF.

The chain combines TRBV27 with TRBJ2-1; TCRdb designates TRBD1, a call that cannot be tested without DNA. The CDR3 contains 14 residues. Germline assignment: CDR1 MNHEY and CDR2 SMNVEV (reference sequence). CDR3 loop: CASTGGQSGDEQFF.

The gene calls are TRBV5-4 and TRBJ2-5; TCRdb indicates TRBD1, and absent DNA this call remains unverified. Germline values: CDR1 SGHNT, CDR2 YYREEE (reference sequence). The CDR3 sequence is 15 residues long. CDR3 loop: CASSGTLGGQETQYF.

CDR3 protein: CASSINRASYEQYF. The chain is built from TRBV7-2 and TRBJ2-7. This CDR3 contains 14 residues. The V gene's germline CDR1 is SGHTA and CDR2 FQGNSA.

This chain uses TRBV7-9 with TRBJ2-1; TCRdb's assignment of TRBD1 cannot be checked, as there is no DNA. The CDR3 spans 14 residues. Germline V gene data show CDR1 as SEHNR and CDR2 as FQNEAQ (reference sequence). The CDR3 protein is CASSTGAHWNEQFF.

This chain uses TRBV12-3 or TRBV12-4 with TRBJ1-2; checking the TCRdb D call of TRBD1 is not possible without DNA. This CDR3 has 13 amino acids. CDR3 sequence reads: CASSFKELSGYTF.

The chain joins TRBV20-1 to TRBJ2-1; as DNA is missing, the TRBD2 call by TCRdb cannot be tested. The CDR3 length is 18 residues. Germline CDR1 is DFQATT and CDR2 is SNEGSKA (reference sequence). The CDR3 loop reads CSARRFPNLVVTYNEQFF.